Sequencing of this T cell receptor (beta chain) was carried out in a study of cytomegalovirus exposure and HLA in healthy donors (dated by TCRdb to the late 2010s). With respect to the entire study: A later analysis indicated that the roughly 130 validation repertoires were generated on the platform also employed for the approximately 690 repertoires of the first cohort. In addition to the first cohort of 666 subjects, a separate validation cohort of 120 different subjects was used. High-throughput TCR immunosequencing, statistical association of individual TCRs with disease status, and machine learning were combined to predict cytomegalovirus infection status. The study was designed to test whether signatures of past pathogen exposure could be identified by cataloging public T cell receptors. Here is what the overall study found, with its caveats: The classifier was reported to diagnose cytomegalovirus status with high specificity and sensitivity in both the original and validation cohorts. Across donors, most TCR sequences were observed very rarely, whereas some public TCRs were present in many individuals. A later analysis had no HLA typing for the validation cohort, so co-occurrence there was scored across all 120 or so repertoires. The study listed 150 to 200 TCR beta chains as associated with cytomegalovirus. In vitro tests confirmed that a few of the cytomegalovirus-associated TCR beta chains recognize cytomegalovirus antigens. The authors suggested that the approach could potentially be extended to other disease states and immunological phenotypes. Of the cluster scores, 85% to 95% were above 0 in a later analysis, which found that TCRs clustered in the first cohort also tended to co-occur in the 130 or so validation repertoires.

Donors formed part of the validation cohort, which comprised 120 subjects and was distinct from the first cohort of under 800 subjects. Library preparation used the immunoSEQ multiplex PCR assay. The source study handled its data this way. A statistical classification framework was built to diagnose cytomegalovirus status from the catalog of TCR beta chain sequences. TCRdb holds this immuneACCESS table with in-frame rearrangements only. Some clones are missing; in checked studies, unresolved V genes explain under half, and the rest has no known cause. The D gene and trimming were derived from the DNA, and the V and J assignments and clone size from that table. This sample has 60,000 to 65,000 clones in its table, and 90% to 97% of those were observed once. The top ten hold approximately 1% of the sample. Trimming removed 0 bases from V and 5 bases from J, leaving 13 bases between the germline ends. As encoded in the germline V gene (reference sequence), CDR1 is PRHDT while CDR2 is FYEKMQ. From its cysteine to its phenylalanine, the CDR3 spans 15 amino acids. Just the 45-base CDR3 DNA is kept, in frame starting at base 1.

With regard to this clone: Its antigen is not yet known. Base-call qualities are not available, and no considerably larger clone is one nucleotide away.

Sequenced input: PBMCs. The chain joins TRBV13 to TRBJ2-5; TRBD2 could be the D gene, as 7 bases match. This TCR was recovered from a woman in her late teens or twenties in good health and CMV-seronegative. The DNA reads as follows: TGTGCCAGCAGCTTAGGGGACGGGGGGCGCGAGACCCAGTACTTC. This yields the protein CASSLGDGGRETQYF. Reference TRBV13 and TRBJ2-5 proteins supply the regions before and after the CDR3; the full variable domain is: AAGVIQSPRHLIKEKRETATLKCYPIPRHDTVYWYQQGPGQDPQFLISFYEKMQSDKGSIPDRFSAQQFSDYHSELNMSSLELGDSALYFCASSLGDGGRETQYFGPGTRLLVL.